This T cell receptor beta chain stems from a study of blood T cells in healthy people across ages. Study-wide findings and caveats: The recorded TCR beta diversity per million T cells decreased in a roughly linear manner with age.

Through a sample-barcoded 5' primer and a J-beta primer mix, a second PCR was run for about 7 to 12 cycles. TCRdb reanalysed the 5' RACE reads using MiXCR and keeps one entry per CDR3 protein. Here the sample spans 780,000 or so distinct CDR3 sequences, 56% being singletons. About this clonotype itself: Antigen unknown.

The CDR3 has 13 residues. The V and J ends lost 3 bases and 2 bases, in that order; junction bases with no gene match: 3. Germline CDR1 reads SQVTM; CDR2 reads ANQGSEA. Per sample, at least 6 micrograms of total RNA were extracted. Sequencing input: blood. The chain recombines TRBV29-1 with TRBJ2-5; 7 nucleotides line up with TRBD1. This receptor was obtained from a man aged 35 to 55 in good health. The CDR3 sequence is CSVDLGQQETQYF. The CDR3 coding sequence is TGCAGCGTTGATCTGGGACAGCAAGAGACCCAGTACTTC.